This paragraph covers one T cell receptor (beta chain) sequence. The antigen is undetermined. The sample originates from a study of cytomegalovirus exposure and HLA in healthy donors. It was with 60 Vbeta and 13 Jbeta primers that the PCR ran. Profiled with immunoSEQ multiplex PCR; TCRdb holds only in-frame clones, not every one. This sample has 150,000 to 200,000 clones; roughly 77% occur once, and the top ten carry around 1.5%. CDR1 SGHRS and CDR2 YFSETQ come from the germline V gene. CDR3 size: 13 residues. The V gene lost 0 bases and the J gene lost 4 bases, with 7 bases spanning the gap. Study conclusions and caveats: Sequencing artifact likely explains a cluster of highly shared sequence variants. Investigators reported 150 to 200 TCR beta chains as tied to cytomegalovirus.

Sequencing was carried out using PBMCs. The gene calls are TRBV5-1 and TRBJ1-2, with D unclear. This TCR was recovered from a woman between 50 and 59 years old in good health and CMV-seronegative. CDR3 protein: CASSLERAYGYTF. The DNA of the CDR3 is TGCGCCAGCAGCTTGGAGCGAGCCTATGGCTACACCTTC.